These 11 T cell receptor beta chains originate from one sample sequenced in a study of shared clonotypes between healthy human individuals (dated by TCRdb to the early 2020s). Libraries came from the immunoSEQ multiplex PCR assay. The immuneACCESS repertoire file appears here via TCRdb, limited to in-frame rearrangements. These files lack a portion of the clones; in checked studies, under half of the deficit traces to unresolved V genes, and the cause of the others is not known. The sample yields about half a million clones; approximately 82% were counted once. 12% of the sample lies in the top ten. Sequencing was performed on PBMCs. These receptors were obtained from a woman in her thirties or forties in good health. Some clones in this sample may be carry-over from other donors' samples.

The CDR3, as DNA: TGTGCCAGCAGCCCCAGACAGGATCCCACCTCATCCTACAATGAGCAGTTCTTC. This encodes CASSPRQDPTSSYNEQFF. J is TRBJ2-1 and V is TRBV9; possibly TRBD1 for D (6 bases). The CDR3 extends over 18 amino acids. Germline V lookup: CDR1 SGDLS, CDR2 YYNGEE. With 4 bases removed from V and 1 base from J, the gap between germline ends came to 21 bases.

This clone has more than one count but fewer than ten. This rearrangement joins TRBV10-3 to TRBJ2-3; the match to TRBD1 covers 12 bases. Germline assignment: CDR1 ENHRY and CDR2 SYGVKD. Trimming took 6 bases from V and 1 from J; bases not matched to a gene: 2. The CDR3 extends over 15 amino acids. This CDR3 reads CAIRGTGGGTDTQYF. The CDR3 DNA reads as TGTGCCATCAGGGGGACAGGGGGCGGCACAGATACGCAGTATTTT.

As to this clone: One end of the junction fails to match germline, which may point to a read error. The chain's CDR3 is CTVASALYNEQFF. CDR3 in DNA: TGCACCGTTGCAAGCGCTCTCTACAATGAGCAGTTCTTC. The genes are TRBV29-1 and TRBJ2-1; D call uncertain. The CDR3 loop spans 13 amino acids. Germline V gene sequence: CDR1 SQVTM, CDR2 ANQGSEA.

The chain joins TRBV15 to TRBJ2-5; possibly TRBD2 for D (6 bases). V lost 1 base and J lost 11, with 17 bases in between. This CDR3 comprises 14 residues. From germline, CDR1 is LNHNV and CDR2 YYDKDF (reference sequence). The CDR3 loop is CATSRGGEAETQYF. CDR3 DNA sequence: TGTGCCACCAGCAGAGGTGGGGAGGCCGAAACACAGTACTTC.

This clone was observed a few times. The chain combines TRBV29-1 with TRBJ2-2; 7 bases are shared with TRBD1. After removal of 5 bases from V and 2 bases from J, the junction contained 5 bases not matched to a gene. The V gene's germline CDR1 is SQVTM and CDR2 ANQGSEA. The length of the CDR3 is 14 residues. This CDR3 is CSVNRDRNTGELFF. In nucleotides, the CDR3 is TGCAGCGTTAACAGGGACAGAAACACCGGGGAGCTGTTTTTT.

The rearrangement links TRBV19 to TRBJ2-1; 8 bases match TRBD2. This CDR3 has 20 residues. J was trimmed by 8 bases and V by 7 bases; bases with no gene match: 28. Germline V gene lookup returns CDR1 LNHDA and CDR2 SQIVND (reference sequence). The CDR3, as DNA: TGTGCCAGTACGCCCCGGGGCGGGGAAACAGCGGGAGCGCGGTTTTATGAGCAGTTCTTC. Translating gives CASTPRGGETAGARFYEQFF.

The chain has TRBV28 and TRBJ2-1, with TRBD1 matching 7 bases. Germline lookup yields CDR1 MDHEN and CDR2 SYDVKM. The ends lost 4 bases at V and 6 bases at J; junction bases unmatched: 6. The CDR3 loop spans 14 amino acids. In nucleotides, the CDR3 is TGTGCCAGCAGTTCCGGACAGGCGCTCAATGAGCAGTTCTTC. This gives the protein CASSSGQALNEQFF.

This clone was seen just once. The V call is TRBV6-6, the J call TRBJ2-3; possible D gene TRBD1, 5 bases. The CDR3 has 14 amino acids. V was trimmed by 4 bases and J by 0 bases, leaving 8 bases between them. The V gene's germline CDR1 is MNHNY and CDR2 SVGAGI (reference sequence). The CDR3 DNA follows: TGTGCCAGCAGTTTAACAGGTAGCACAGATACGCAGTATTTT. Protein sequence: CASSLTGSTDTQYF.

Of note for this clone: Being one base from a much bigger clone, this may be a read error. The CDR3 sequence: CASSLSYSEQFF. Written as DNA, the CDR3 is TGTGCCAGCAGCTTATCTTACAGTGAGCAGTTCTTC. The chain has TRBV7-9 and TRBJ2-1; D remains unclear. The CDR3 has 12 amino acids. Per germline, CDR1 SEHNR and CDR2 FQNEAQ (reference sequence). Combining the CDR3 with reference TRBV7-9 and TRBJ2-1 gives the whole variable domain DTGVSQNPRHKITKRGQNVTFRCDPISEHNRLYWYRQTLGQGPEFLTYFQNEAQLEKSRLLSDRFSAERPKGSFSTLEIQRTEQGDSAMYLCASSLSYSEQFFGPGTRLTVL.

The rearrangement joins TRBV28 to TRBJ1-1; tentative D call: TRBD1 (5 bases). Germline V gives CDR1 MDHEN, CDR2 SYDVKM. Trimming left V 8 bases short and J 3 bases short, with 13 bases between. The CDR3 contains 13 residues. The CDR3 loop is CASSKEGYTEAFF. CDR3 nucleotide sequence: TGTGCCAGCTCAAAGGAGGGGTACACTGAAGCTTTCTTT.

V and J are TRBV7-8 and TRBJ2-4; D is undetermined. This CDR3 comprises 13 residues. Germline values: CDR1 SGHVS, CDR2 FQNEAQ. Trimming removed 1 base from V and 9 bases from J, with 10 bases in between. The CDR3 DNA reads TGTGCCAGCAGCTTAGGGGGTGAAGGCATTCAGTACTTC. This translates into CASSLGGEGIQYF.